These 17 T cell receptor beta chains came from one sample sequenced in a study of cytomegalovirus exposure and HLA in healthy donors listed by TCRdb under 2017. Receptor amplification or capture employed the immunoSEQ multiplex PCR assay. A mixture of 60 forward primers for TCR Vbeta segments and 13 reverse primers for TCR Jbeta segments was used in the multiplex PCR. As stored in TCRdb, this immuneACCESS dataset retains in-frame rearrangements with V and J assigned. A fraction of the clones does not appear; measured against another copy, unresolved V genes explain less than half of the discrepancy, and the remainder lacks a known reason. The sample profile shows about 190,000 clones; roughly 83% of them were found once. Around 1.6% of the sample is held by the ten biggest clonotypes. Input material: PBMCs. The receptors derive from a woman between 50 and 59 years old in good health and CMV-seronegative.

This clone was seen a single time. V and J are TRBV4-3 and TRBJ2-1; 8 bases line up with TRBD1. Trimming cost V 1 base and J 7 bases; bases outside gene matches: 6. Germline V gene data show CDR1 as LGHNA and CDR2 as YSLEER. The length of the CDR3 is 15 residues. The CDR3 sequence: CASSQVTGGTNEQFF. The DNA for the CDR3 is TGCGCCAGCAGCCAAGTCACAGGGGGGACGAATGAGCAGTTCTTC.

This rearrangement joins TRBV18 to TRBJ2-7; tentatively, D is TRBD2 (7 bases). Per the germline V gene, CDR1 is KGHSH and CDR2 is LQKENI. This CDR3 spans 14 amino acids. V lost 4 bases and J 1 base, leaving 11 bases between the germline ends. The CDR3: CASSQGGNSYEQYF. In DNA form, the CDR3 reads TGTGCCAGCTCACAGGGGGGGAATTCCTACGAGCAGTACTTC.

The chain is built from TRBV15 and TRBJ1-5; 8 nucleotides agree with TRBD1. V lost 1 base and J lost 2; bases outside the gene matches: 1. The CDR3 is made up of 15 amino acids. The germline gives CDR1 LNHNV, CDR2 YYDKDF (reference sequence). The CDR3 region has the DNA TGTGCCACCAGCAGAGTCAGGGGGCGCAATCAGCCCCAGCATTTT. It is translated as CATSRVRGRNQPQHF.

The chain couples TRBV2 to TRBJ1-1, with D unclear. Germline CDR1 and CDR2: SNHLY and FYNNEI. The CDR3 contains 13 residues. V dropped 3 bases and J dropped 7 bases, with 12 bases sitting between them. The CDR3: CASSEGQAFEAFF. CDR3 in DNA: TGTGCCAGCAGTGAGGGCCAAGCTTTTGAAGCTTTCTTT.

This chain uses TRBV27 with TRBJ2-7; 10 bases line up with TRBD1. Losses at the gene ends were 5 bases for V and 5 bases for J; bases not matched to a gene: 9. The CDR3 covers 15 residues. Germline V gene lookup returns CDR1 MNHEY and CDR2 SMNVEV (reference sequence). CDR3 DNA: TGTGCCAGCAGTGTCCCGGGACAGGGGATCCACGAGCAGTACTTC. This codes for CASSVPGQGIHEQYF.

The genes are TRBV5-6 and TRBJ2-2, with 9 bases lining up with TRBD1. The V and J ends lost 1 base and 9 bases, in that order; junction bases with no gene match: 1. Germline V gene sequence: CDR1 SGHDT, CDR2 YYEEEE. The CDR3 runs to 13 residues. The CDR3 DNA reads as TGTGCCAGCAGCTTGACAGGGGGCTGGGAGCTGTTTTTT. It codes for CASSLTGGWELFF.

The chain employs TRBV9 and TRBJ2-1, with 14 bases aligning to TRBD2. The V segment lost 4 bases and the J segment 7 bases; nucleotides outside the gene matches: 4. This CDR3 comprises 15 residues. Germline lookup yields CDR1 SGDLS and CDR2 YYNGEE. Here the CDR3 DNA reads TGTGCCAGCAGCCCCGGACTAGCGGGGGGAAATGAGCAGTTCTTC. Translating gives CASSPGLAGGNEQFF.

J is TRBJ1-2 and V is TRBV25-1; tentative D call: TRBD1 (6 bases). From germline, CDR1 is MGHDK and CDR2 SYGVNS. CDR3 size: 13 residues. V lost 2 bases to trimming and J lost 5 bases, with 9 bases between them. In DNA form, the CDR3 reads TGTGCCAGCAGTGAACCAGGGGAATATGGCTACACCTTC. Its translation is CASSEPGEYGYTF.

This chain connects TRBV11-2 to TRBJ2-1; 8 nucleotides align to TRBD2. Germline V CDR1 and CDR2: SGHAT, FQNNGV. The CDR3 length is 16 residues. The V and J ends lost 5 bases and 4 bases, in that order; junction bases with no gene match: 10. Written as DNA, the CDR3 is TGTGCCAGCAGCGCAACCGAGCGGGAGTGGTACAATGAGCAGTTCTTC. Translating it yields CASSATEREWYNEQFF.

The chain recombines TRBV7-2 with TRBJ2-5; TRBD1 aligns across 7 bases. The length of the CDR3 is 14 residues. V shed 2 bases, J shed 5 bases, and the junction held 5 bases outside the gene matches. The V gene's germline CDR1 is SGHTA and CDR2 FQGNSA. CDR3 in DNA: TGTGCCAGCAGCTTAATGAGGGGGCGGGAGACCCAGTACTTC. Translating it yields CASSLMRGRETQYF.

This clone turned up a few times. The chain employs TRBV5-6 and TRBJ2-2; 8 nucleotides match TRBD1. Germline values: CDR1 SGHDT, CDR2 YYEEEE. The CDR3 runs to 15 residues. With V trimmed by 3 bases and J by 1 base, 2 bases remained unmatched. The chain's CDR3 is CASSSGTGNTGELFF. The CDR3 bases are TGTGCCAGCAGCTCGGGGACAGGGAACACCGGGGAGCTGTTTTTT.

V usage is TRBV7-2 and J usage is TRBJ2-1; TRBD2 is a possible D gene (6 bases). The CDR3 consists of 14 residues. V was cut by 5 bases and J by 3 bases, with 11 bases left in between. Germline V gives CDR1 SGHTA, CDR2 FQGNSA. Here the CDR3 reads CASSARRGYNEQFF. DNA of the CDR3: TGTGCCAGCAGCGCCCGGCGGGGCTACAATGAGCAGTTCTTC.

The V and J genes are TRBV7-3 and TRBJ2-5; 10 positions match TRBD2. Germline V lookup: CDR1 SGHTA, CDR2 FQGTGA. The CDR3 spans 15 residues. V gave up 6 bases and J gave up 4 bases; unmatched junction bases: 8. The CDR3 protein is CASRSSGSYSETQYF. In DNA form, the CDR3 reads TGTGCCAGCAGGTCTAGCGGGAGCTATTCAGAGACCCAGTACTTC.

The chain couples TRBV9 to TRBJ1-5, with D uncertain. Germline V gene sequence: CDR1 SGDLS, CDR2 YYNGEE. This CDR3 contains 15 residues. V gave up 0 bases and J gave up 4 bases, with 11 bases separating them. The CDR3 DNA reads as TGTGCCAGCAGCGTAGCCCCAGAATTAAATCAGCCCCAGCATTTT. It translates to CASSVAPELNQPQHF.

V is TRBV27 and J is TRBJ1-6; unclear D gene. CDR3 length: 16 amino acids. Germline assignment: CDR1 MNHEY and CDR2 SMNVEV (reference sequence). V was trimmed by 0 bases and J by 7 bases, leaving 13 bases between them. This chain's CDR3 is CASSLSEAAPNSPLHF. CDR3 nucleotides: TGTGCCAGCAGTTTATCGGAAGCGGCCCCGAATTCACCCCTCCACTTT.

A word on this clone: Likely a read error: the CDR3 ends without its conserved phenylalanine or tryptophan. The J gene is TRBJ1-1, the V gene TRBV28, with TRBD1 as a possible D gene (6 bases). Trimming removed 6 bases at V and 7 bases at J, with 24 bases between. The CDR3 is 16 residues long. Germline CDR1 is MDHEN and CDR2 is SYDVKM. CDR3 in amino acids: CASRLQGKGLTVEAFL. CDR3 coding DNA: TGTGCCAGCAGACTCCAGGGGAAGGGGCTCACCGTTGAAGCTTTCCTT.

The J gene is TRBJ2-7, the V gene TRBV27, with TRBD2 matching 9 bases. The CDR3 runs 17 residues. The trim removed 0 bases at V and 6 bases at J, leaving 12 bases unmatched. Looked up from germline, CDR1 is MNHEY and CDR2 is SMNVEV (reference sequence). CDR3 DNA sequence: TGTGCCAGCAGTTTATCGATAAGTCTAGCGGGAAGCGGCGAGCAGTACTTC. Its protein product is CASSLSISLAGSGEQYF.